This T cell receptor beta chain appears in the sequencing data of a study of shared clonotypes between healthy human individuals. Findings and caveats of the study: Clonotypes not shared had lower generation probabilities than those common to all four donors.

Every donor was a Caucasian adult from Nashville, Tennessee. V lost 4 bases, J lost 3 bases, and 11 bases lay in between. In germline, CDR1 is WNHNN, CDR2 SYGVQD (reference sequence). CDR3 length: 14 residues. Assay: immunoSEQ multiplex PCR; the TCRdb copy retains only in-frame clones and omits some. The sample lists about 1,500,000 clones, roughly 96% occurring once. Regarding this clone: The antigen is unknown.

This TCR was sampled from a young man in good health. This chain links TRBV10-1 with TRBJ2-3; the D is unclear. The specimen was naive CD4+ T cells sorted from blood. Subset meaning: CD45RA+ positively selected. DNA of the CDR3: TGCGCCAGCAGTGGAATGGAAGTTACAGATACGCAGTATTTT. Amino acids: CASSGMEVTDTQYF.